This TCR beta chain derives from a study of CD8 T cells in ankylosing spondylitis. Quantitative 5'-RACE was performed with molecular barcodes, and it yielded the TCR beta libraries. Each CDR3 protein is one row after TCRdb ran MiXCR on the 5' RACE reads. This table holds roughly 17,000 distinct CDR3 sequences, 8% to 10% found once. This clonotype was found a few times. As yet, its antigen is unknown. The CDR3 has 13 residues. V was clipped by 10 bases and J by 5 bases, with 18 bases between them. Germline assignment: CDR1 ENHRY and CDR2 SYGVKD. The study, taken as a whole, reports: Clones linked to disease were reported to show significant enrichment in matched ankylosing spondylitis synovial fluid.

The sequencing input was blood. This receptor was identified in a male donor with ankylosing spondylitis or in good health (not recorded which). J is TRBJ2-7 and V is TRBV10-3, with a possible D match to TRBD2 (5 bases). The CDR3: CATRTGSQDEQYF. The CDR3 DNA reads TGTGCCACACGGACGGGATCCCAAGACGAGCAGTACTTC.